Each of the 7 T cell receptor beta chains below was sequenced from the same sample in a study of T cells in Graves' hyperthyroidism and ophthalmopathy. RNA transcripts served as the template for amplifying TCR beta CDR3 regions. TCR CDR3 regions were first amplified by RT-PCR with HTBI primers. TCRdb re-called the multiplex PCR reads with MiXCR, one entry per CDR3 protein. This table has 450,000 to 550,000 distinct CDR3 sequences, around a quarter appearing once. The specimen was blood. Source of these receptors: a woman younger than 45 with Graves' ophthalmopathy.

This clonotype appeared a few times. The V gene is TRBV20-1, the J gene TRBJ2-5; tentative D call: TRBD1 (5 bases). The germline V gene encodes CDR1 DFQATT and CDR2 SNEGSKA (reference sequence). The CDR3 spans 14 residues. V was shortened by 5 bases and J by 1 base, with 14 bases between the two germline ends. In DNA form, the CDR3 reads TGCAGTGCTGGACCGACAGCCGTCCAAGAGACCCAGTACTTC. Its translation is CSAGPTAVQETQYF.

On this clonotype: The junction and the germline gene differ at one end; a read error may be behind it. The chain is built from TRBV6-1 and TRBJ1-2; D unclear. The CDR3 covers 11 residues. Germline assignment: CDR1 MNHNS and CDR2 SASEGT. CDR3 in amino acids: CASGDVYGYTF. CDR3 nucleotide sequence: TGTGCCAGCGGTGATGTCTATGGCTACACCTTC.

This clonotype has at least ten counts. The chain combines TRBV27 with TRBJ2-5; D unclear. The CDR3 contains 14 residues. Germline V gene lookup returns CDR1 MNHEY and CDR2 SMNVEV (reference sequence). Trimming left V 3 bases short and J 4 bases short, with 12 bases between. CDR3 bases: TGTGCCAGCAGTTTTCATGGGTCCCTAGAGACCCAGTACTTC. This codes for CASSFHGSLETQYF.

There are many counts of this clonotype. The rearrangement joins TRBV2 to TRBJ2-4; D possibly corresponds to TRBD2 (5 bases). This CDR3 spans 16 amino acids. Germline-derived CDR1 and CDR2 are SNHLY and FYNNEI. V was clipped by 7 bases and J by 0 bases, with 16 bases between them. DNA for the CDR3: TGTGCCAGCAAAGGAGGTCGGCAGTTAGCCAAAAACATTCAGTACTTC. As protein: CASKGGRQLAKNIQYF. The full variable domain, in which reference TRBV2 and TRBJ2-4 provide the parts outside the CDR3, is EPEVTQTPSHQVTQMGQEVILRCVPISNHLYFYWYRQILGQKVEFLVSFYNNEISEKSEIFDDQFSVERPDGSNFTLKIRSTKLEDSAMYFCASKGGRQLAKNIQYFGAGTRLSVL.

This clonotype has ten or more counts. CDR3 amino acids: CASSKTSGRVETQYF. The DNA for the CDR3 is TGTGCCAGCAGTAAGACTAGCGGAAGGGTAGAGACCCAGTACTTC. The chain joins TRBV7-2 to TRBJ2-5; TRBD2 matches at 9 bases. The junction had 9 bases not matched to a gene; V was cut back by 6 bases and J by 4 bases. The germline V gene encodes CDR1 SGHTA and CDR2 FQGNSA. CDR3 length: 15 residues.

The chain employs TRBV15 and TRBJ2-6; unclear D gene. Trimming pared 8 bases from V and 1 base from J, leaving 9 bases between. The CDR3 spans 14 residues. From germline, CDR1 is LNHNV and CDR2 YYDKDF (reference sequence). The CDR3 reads CATESRSGANVLTF. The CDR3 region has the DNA TGTGCCACCGAGAGTAGGTCTGGGGCCAACGTCCTGACTTTC.

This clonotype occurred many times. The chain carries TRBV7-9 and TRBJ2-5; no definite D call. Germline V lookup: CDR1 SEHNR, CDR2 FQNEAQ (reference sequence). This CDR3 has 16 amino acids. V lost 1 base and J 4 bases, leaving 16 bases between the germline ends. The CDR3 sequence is CASSLEAARFGETQYF. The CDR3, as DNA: TGTGCCAGCAGCTTAGAGGCAGCTAGGTTCGGAGAGACCCAGTACTTC.